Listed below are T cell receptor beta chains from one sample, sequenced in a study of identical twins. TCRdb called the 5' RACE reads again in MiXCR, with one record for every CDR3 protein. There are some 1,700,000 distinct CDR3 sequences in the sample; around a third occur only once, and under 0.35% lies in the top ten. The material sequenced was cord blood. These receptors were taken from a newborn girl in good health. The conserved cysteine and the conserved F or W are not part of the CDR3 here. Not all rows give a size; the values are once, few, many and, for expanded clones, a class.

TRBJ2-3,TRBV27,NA,ASRRKGAPTDTQY
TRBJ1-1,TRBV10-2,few,ASSDLWVTEAF
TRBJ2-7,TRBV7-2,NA,ASSFVVAGGYPSYEQY
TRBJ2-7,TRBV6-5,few,ASSRGWGYEQY
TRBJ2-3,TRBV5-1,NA,ASSLPVGGDTQY
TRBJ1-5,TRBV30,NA,TAIKDMGNQPQH
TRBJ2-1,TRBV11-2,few,ASSLVIAGVYNEQF
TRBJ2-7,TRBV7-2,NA,ASSLELAGAEQY
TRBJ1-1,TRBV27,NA,ASSSRTGGFRNTEAF
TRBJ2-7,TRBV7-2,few,ASSVVRDRNYEQY
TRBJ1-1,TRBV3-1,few,ASSQVLDSEAF
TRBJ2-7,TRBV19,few,ASRLSGTGFHEQY
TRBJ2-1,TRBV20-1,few,SARSLDNEQF
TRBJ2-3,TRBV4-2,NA,ASSQPWGTTDTQY
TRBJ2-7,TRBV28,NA,AIAGTGSPFLSYEQY
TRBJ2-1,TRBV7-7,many,ASFRLSGGAISNEQF
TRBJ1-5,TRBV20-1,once,SARNQGMLGNQPQH
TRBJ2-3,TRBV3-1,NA,ASSPRDYYTDTQY
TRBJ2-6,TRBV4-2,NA,ASSQDKGANVLT
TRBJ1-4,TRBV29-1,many,SVLGQGDEKLF
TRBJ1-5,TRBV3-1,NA,ASSPGVFSNQPQH